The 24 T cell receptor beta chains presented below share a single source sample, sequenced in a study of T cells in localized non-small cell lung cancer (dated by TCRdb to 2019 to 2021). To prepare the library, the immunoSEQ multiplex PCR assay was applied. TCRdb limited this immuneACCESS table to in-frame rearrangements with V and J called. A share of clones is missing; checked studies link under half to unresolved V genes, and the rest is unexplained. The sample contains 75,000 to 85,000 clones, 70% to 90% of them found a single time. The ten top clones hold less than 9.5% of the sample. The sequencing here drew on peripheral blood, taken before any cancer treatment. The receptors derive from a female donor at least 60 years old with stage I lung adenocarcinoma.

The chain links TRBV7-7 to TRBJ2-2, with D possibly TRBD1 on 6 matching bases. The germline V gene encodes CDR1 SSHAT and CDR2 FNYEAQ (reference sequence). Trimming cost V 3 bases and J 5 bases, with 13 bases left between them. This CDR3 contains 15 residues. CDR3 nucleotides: TGTGCCAGCAGCTTCCTCCCGAGGGGGACCGGGGAGCTGTTTTTT. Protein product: CASSFLPRGTGELFF.

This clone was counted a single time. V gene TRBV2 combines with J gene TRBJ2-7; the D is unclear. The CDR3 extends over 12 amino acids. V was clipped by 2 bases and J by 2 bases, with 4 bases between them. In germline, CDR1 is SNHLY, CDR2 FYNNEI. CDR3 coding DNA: TGTGCCAGCAGTGAAACCCCCTACGAGCAGTACTTC. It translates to CASSETPYEQYF.

CDR3 in DNA: TGTGCCAGCAGCTTAGTGGGCGGTTCGGGAAGGACCGGGGAGCTGTTTTTT. This gives the protein CASSLVGGSGRTGELFF. The chain couples TRBV7-6 to TRBJ2-2; tentative D call: TRBD2 (5 bases). This CDR3 is built from 17 residues. In germline, CDR1 is SGHVS, CDR2 FNYEAQ. Trimming took 1 base from V and 5 from J, leaving 17 bases between them.

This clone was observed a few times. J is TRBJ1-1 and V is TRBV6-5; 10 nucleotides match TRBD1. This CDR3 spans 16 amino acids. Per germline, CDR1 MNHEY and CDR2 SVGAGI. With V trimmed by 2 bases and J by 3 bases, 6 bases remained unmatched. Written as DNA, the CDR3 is TGTGCCAGCAGTTACGGCACCGGGACAGGGGACACTGAAGCTTTCTTT. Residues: CASSYGTGTGDTEAFF.

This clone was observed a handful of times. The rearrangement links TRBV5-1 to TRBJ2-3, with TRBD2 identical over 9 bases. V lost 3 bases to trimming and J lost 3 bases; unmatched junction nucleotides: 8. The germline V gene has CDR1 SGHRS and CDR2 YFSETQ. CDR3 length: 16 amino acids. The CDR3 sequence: CASSSDIAGATDTQYF. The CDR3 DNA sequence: TGCGCCAGCAGCTCCGATATAGCGGGAGCGACAGATACGCAGTATTTT.

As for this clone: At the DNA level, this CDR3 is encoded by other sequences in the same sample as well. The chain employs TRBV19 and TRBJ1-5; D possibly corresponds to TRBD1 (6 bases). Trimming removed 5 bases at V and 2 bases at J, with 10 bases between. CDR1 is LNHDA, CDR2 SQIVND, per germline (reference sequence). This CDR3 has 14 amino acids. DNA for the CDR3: TGTGCCAGTAGTGAGGGGGGAGGCAATCAGCCCCAGCATTTT. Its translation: CASSEGGGNQPQHF.

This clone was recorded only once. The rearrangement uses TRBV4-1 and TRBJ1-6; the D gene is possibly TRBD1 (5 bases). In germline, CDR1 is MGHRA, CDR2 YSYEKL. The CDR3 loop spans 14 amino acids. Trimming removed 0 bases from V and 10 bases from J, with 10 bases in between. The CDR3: CASSQEAGYSPLHF. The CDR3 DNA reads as TGCGCCAGCAGCCAAGAGGCAGGGTACTCACCCCTCCACTTT.

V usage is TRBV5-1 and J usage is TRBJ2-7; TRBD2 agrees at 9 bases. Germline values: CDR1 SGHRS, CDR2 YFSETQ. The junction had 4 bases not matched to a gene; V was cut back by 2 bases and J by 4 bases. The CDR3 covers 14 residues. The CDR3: CASSLKAGGYEQYF. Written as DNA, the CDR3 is TGCGCCAGCAGCTTAAAAGCGGGAGGATACGAGCAGTACTTC.

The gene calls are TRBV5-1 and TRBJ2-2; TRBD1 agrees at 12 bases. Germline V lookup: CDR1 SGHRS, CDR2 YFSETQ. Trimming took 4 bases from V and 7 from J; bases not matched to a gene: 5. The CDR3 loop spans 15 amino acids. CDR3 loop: CASSGGTGGNGELFF. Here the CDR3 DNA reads TGCGCCAGCAGCGGAGGGACAGGGGGCAACGGGGAGCTGTTTTTT.

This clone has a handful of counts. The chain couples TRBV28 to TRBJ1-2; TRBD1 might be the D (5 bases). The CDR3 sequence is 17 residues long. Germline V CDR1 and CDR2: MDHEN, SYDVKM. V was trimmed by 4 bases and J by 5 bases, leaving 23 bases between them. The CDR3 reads CASSSEFIVTDLYGYTF. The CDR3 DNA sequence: TGTGCCAGCAGTTCAGAGTTTATTGTGACAGACCTATATGGCTACACCTTC.

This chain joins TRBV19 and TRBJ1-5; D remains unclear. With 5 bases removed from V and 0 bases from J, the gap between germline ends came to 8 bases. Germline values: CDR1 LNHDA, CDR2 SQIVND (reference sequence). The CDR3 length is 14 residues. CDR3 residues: CASSQEYSNQPQHF. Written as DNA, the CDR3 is TGTGCCAGTAGTCAGGAGTATAGCAATCAGCCCCAGCATTTT.

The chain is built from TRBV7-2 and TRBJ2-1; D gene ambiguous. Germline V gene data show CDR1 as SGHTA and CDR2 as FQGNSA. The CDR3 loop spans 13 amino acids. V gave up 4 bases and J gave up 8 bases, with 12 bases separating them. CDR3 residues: CASSYGGGDEQFF. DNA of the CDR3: TGTGCCAGCAGCTACGGTGGTGGCGATGAGCAGTTCTTC.

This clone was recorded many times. CDR3 amino acids: CASSPPTAYYGYTF. CDR3 DNA sequence: TGTGCCAGTAGTCCCCCAACTGCATACTATGGCTACACCTTC. The chain uses TRBV19 and TRBJ1-2; D is unresolved. V lost 5 bases and J 3 bases, leaving 13 bases between the germline ends. The CDR3 is 14 residues long. Germline values: CDR1 LNHDA, CDR2 SQIVND (reference sequence).

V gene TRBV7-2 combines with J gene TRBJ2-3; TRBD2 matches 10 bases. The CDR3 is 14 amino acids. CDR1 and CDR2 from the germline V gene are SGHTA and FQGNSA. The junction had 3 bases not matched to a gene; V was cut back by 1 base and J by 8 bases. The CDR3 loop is CASSLVTSGATQYF. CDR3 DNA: TGTGCCAGCAGCTTAGTTACTAGCGGGGCTACGCAGTATTTT.

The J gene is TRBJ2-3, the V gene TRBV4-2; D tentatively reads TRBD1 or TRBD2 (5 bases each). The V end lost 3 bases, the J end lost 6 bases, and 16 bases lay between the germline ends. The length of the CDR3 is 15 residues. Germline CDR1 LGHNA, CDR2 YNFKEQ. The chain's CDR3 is CASSHPGREMDTQYF. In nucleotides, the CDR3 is TGTGCCAGCAGCCATCCCGGCAGGGAGATGGATACGCAGTATTTT.

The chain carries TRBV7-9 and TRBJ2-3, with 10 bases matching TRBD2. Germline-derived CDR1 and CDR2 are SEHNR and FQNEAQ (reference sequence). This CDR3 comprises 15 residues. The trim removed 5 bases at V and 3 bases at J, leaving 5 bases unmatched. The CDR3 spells CASSPTSGETDTQYF. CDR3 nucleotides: TGTGCCAGCAGCCCTACTAGCGGGGAGACAGATACGCAGTATTTT.

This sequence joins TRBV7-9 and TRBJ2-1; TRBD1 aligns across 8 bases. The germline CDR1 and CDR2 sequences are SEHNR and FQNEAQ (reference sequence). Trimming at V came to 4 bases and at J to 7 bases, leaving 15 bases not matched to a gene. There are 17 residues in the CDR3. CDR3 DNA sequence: TGTGCCAGCAGCTCGAGAATACGACAGGGGATGGGGAATGAGCAGTTCTTC. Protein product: CASSSRIRQGMGNEQFF.

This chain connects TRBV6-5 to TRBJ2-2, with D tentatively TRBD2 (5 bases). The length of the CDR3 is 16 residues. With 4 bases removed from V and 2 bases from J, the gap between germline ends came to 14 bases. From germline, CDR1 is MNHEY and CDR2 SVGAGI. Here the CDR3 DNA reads TGTGCCAGCAGTTTGGGCGTAGCGACCAACACCGGGGAGCTGTTTTTT. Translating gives CASSLGVATNTGELFF.

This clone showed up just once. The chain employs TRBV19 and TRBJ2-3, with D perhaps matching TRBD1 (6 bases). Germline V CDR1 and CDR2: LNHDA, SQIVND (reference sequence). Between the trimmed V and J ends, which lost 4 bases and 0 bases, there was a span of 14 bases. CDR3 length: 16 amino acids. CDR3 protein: CASSSETGKSTDTQYF. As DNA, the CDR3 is TGTGCCAGTAGTAGCGAGACAGGCAAAAGCACAGATACGCAGTATTTT.

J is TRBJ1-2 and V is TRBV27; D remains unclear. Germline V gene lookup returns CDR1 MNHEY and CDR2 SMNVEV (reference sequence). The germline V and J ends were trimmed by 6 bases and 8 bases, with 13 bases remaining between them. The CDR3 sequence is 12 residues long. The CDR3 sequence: CASSSGGGGYTF. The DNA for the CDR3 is TGTGCCAGCAGCAGCGGAGGTGGAGGCTACACCTTC.

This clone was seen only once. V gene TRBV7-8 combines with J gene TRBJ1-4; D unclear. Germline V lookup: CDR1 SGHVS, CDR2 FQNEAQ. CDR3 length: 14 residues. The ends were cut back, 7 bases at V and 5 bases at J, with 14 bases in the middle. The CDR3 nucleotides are TGTGCCAGCACTCCCGGGCAGGTGAATGAAAAACTGTTTTTT. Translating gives CASTPGQVNEKLFF.

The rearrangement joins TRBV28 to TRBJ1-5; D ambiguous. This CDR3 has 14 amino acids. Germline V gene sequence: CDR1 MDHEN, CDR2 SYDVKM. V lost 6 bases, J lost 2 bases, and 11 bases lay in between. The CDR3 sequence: CASSTGFGNQPQHF. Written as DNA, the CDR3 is TGTGCCAGCAGCACCGGTTTCGGCAATCAGCCCCAGCATTTT.

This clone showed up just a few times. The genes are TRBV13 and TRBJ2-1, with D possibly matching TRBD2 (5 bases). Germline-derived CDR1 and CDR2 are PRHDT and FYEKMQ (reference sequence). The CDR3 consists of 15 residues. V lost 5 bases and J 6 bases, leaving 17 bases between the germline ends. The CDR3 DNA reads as TGTGCCAGCAGCCCTCTACTAGACTGGGGCAATGAGCAGTTCTTC. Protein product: CASSPLLDWGNEQFF.

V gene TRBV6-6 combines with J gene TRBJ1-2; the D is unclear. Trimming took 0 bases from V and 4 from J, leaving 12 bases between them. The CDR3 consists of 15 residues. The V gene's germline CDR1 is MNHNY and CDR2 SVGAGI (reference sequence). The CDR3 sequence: CASSYSVGNLYGYTF. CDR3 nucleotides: TGTGCCAGCAGTTACTCTGTTGGCAACCTCTATGGCTACACCTTC.